This entry lists 12 T cell receptor beta chains sequenced from one sample in a study of siplizumab effects on memory and regulatory T cells. Sequencing used immunoSEQ multiplex PCR; TCRdb keeps in-frame clones, though not all of them. The sample lists over 70,000 clones, about 95% occurring once. Material for sequencing was CD8+ T cells sorted from blood. Receptors were obtained from a human donor in good health.

This chain links TRBV15 with TRBJ1-5; D perhaps matches TRBD1 (6 bases). Germline assignment: CDR1 LNHNV and CDR2 YYDKDF (reference sequence). The CDR3 is 15 amino acids. V gave up 8 bases and J gave up 2 bases, with 16 bases separating them. CDR3 amino acids: CATGASGGGNQPQHF. CDR3 sequence (DNA): TGTGCCACCGGAGCCTCCGGGGGCGGCAATCAGCCCCAGCATTTT. Drawing the rest from reference TRBV15 and TRBJ1-5, the complete variable domain is DAMVIQNPRYQVTQFGKPVTLSCSQTLNHNVMYWYQQKSSQAPKLLFHYYDKDFNNEADTPDNFQSRRPNTSFCFLDIRSPGLGDTAMYLCATGASGGGNQPQHFGDGTRLSIL.

This clone was found a few times. The chain has TRBV5-6 and TRBJ1-1, with D possibly being TRBD1 (5 bases). Germline CDR1 is SGHDT and CDR2 is YYEEEE. The CDR3 sequence is 13 residues long. V shed 4 bases and J shed 5 bases, with 12 bases lying between them. The CDR3 loop is CASSGTFGTEAFF. The CDR3 DNA is TGTGCCAGCAGCGGGACCTTCGGGACTGAAGCTTTCTTT.

To note about this clone: Different DNA sequences within this sample yield the same CDR3. The chain recombines TRBV19 with TRBJ2-7; 7 nucleotides match TRBD1. Trimming removed 4 bases from V and 1 base from J; junction bases left unmatched: 10. The CDR3 consists of 16 residues. Germline assignment: CDR1 LNHDA and CDR2 SQIVND (reference sequence). CDR3 DNA sequence: TGTGCCAGTAGTACCCTTTTGGGACAGCTATCCTACGAGCAGTACTTC. It translates to CASSTLLGQLSYEQYF.

This rearrangement joins TRBV5-1 to TRBJ2-7; TRBD1 matches at 8 bases. J lost 7 bases, V lost 6 bases, and 3 bases had no gene match. Germline V CDR1 and CDR2: SGHRS, YFSETQ. CDR3 size: 11 residues. The CDR3 spells CASTGGVEQYF. The CDR3 DNA sequence: TGCGCCAGCACAGGGGGCGTAGAGCAGTACTTC.

This clone has only one observation. V gene TRBV2 combines with J gene TRBJ2-1, with 8 bases fitting TRBD2. Germline loops: CDR1 SNHLY, CDR2 FYNNEI. CDR3 length: 12 amino acids. V lost 5 bases and J lost 15; bases outside the gene matches: 9. The CDR3 DNA reads TGTGCCAGCAGTCCACCGGGACTAGGTCTGTTCTTC. This gives the protein CASSPPGLGLFF. The full variable domain, with the rest looked up from reference TRBV2 and TRBJ2-1, is EPEVTQTPSHQVTQMGQEVILRCVPISNHLYFYWYRQILGQKVEFLVSFYNNEISEKSEIFDDQFSVERPDGSNFTLKIRSTKLEDSAMYFCASSPPGLGLFFGPGTRLTVL.

The rearrangement links TRBV27 to TRBJ2-1; 9 bases are shared with TRBD2. The CDR3 is 16 residues long. The trim removed 2 bases at V and 3 bases at J, leaving 5 bases unmatched. The germline CDR1 and CDR2 sequences are MNHEY and SMNVEV (reference sequence). CDR3 sequence reads: CASSLGVAGDYNEQFF. The CDR3 DNA sequence: TGTGCCAGCAGTTTAGGGGTAGCGGGGGACTACAATGAGCAGTTCTTC.

The chain employs TRBV7-9 and TRBJ2-3, with a weak D call TRBD1 (5 bases). The CDR3 totals 15 residues. In germline, CDR1 is SEHNR, CDR2 FQNEAQ (reference sequence). V was cut by 4 bases and J by 1 base, with 12 bases left in between. CDR3 loop: CASSSRQSGTDTQYF. CDR3 bases: TGTGCCAGCAGCTCGAGACAGAGCGGCACAGATACGCAGTATTTT.

CDR3 coding DNA: TGTGCCAGCGGGGTTGATAGGGCTAACTATGGCTACACCTTC. It specifies CASGVDRANYGYTF. The rearrangement uses TRBV7-8 and TRBJ1-2; no reliable D call. From germline, CDR1 is SGHVS and CDR2 FQNEAQ. The V end was cut by 8 bases, the J end by 0 bases, with 13 bases between. This CDR3 spans 14 amino acids. Based on the CDR3 plus reference TRBV7-8 and TRBJ1-2, the full variable domain is GAGVSQSPRYKVAKRGQDVALRCDPISGHVSLFWYQQALGQGPEFLTYFQNEAQLDKSGLPSDRFFAERPEGSVSTLKIQRTQQEDSAVYLCASGVDRANYGYTFGSGTRLTVV.

About this clone itself: At one of its ends the junction is not consistent with the germline gene, which may arise from a read error. The rearrangement uses TRBV7-7 and TRBJ2-1; no clear D gene. CDR1 and CDR2 from the germline V gene are SSHAT and FNYEAQ (reference sequence). CDR3 length equals 15 residues. CDR3 DNA sequence: TGTGCTAGCAGCCCCTATATCGGCACTAACAATGAGCAGTTCTTC. Translated, it gives CASSPYIGTNNEQFF.

This clone was counted only a few times. The chain joins TRBV6-6 to TRBJ2-1; TRBD2 aligns across 14 bases. The V gene's germline CDR1 is MNHNY and CDR2 SVGAGI (reference sequence). There are 16 residues in the CDR3. The trim removed 5 bases at V and 8 bases at J, leaving 8 bases unmatched. The DNA for the CDR3 is TGTGCCAGCAGTAGACTAGCGGGAGGGCCTATGGATGAGCAGTTCTTC. This gives the protein CASSRLAGGPMDEQFF.

The J gene is TRBJ2-2, the V gene TRBV6-6; D is unresolved. This CDR3 has 12 residues. Germline V gives CDR1 MNHNY, CDR2 SVGAGI (reference sequence). With 6 bases removed from V and 6 bases from J, the gap between germline ends came to 8 bases. The CDR3 region has the DNA TGTGCCAGCAGGGGCTCATCCGGGGAGCTGTTTTTT. Translated: CASRGSSGELFF.

The chain is built from TRBV11-2 and TRBJ2-1; D is unclear. The V gene lost 3 bases and the J gene lost 9 bases, with 9 bases spanning the gap. This CDR3 region has 12 residues. Germline-derived CDR1 and CDR2 are SGHAT and FQNNGV. The CDR3 region has the DNA TGTGCCAGCAGCTTCAACTCGGGTGAGCAGTTCTTC. Its translation: CASSFNSGEQFF. Looking up the rest from reference TRBV11-2 and TRBJ2-1 gives the full variable domain: EAGVAQSPRYKIIEKRQSVAFWCNPISGHATLYWYQQILGQGPKLLIQFQNNGVVDDSQLPKDRFSAERLKGVDSTLKIQPAKLEDSAVYLCASSFNSGEQFFGPGTRLTVL.